The rows below give T cell receptor beta chains drawn from one sample of a study of blood T cell repertoires in COVID-19. Sequencing used immunoSEQ multiplex PCR; TCRdb keeps in-frame clones, though not all of them. The repertoire holds roughly 230,000 clones, with around 90% as singletons. The sample taken for sequencing was PBMCs or T cells enriched from blood (not recorded which). The receptors shown here come from a man aged 30 to 45 in a cohort exposed to, infected with or recovered from COVID-19 (not recorded which). Both conserved end residues are part of each CDR3. The D gene is left open where the match is weak. The size of a clone is reported for some rows only, either as once, few or many, or as a class for expanded clones.

d_gene	abundance	v_gene	j_gene	CDR3nt	CDR3aa
NA	NA	TRBV19	TRBJ2-3	TGTGCCAGCCGGGAGAGAGGCACAGATACGCAGTATTTT	CASRERGTDTQYF
TRBD2	NA	TRBV20-1	TRBJ2-2	TGCAGTGCTAGTCCCCGACTAGCGGGAGCCGGGGAGCTGTTTTTT	CSASPRLAGAGELFF
NA	NA	TRBV7-9	TRBJ2-7	TGTGCCAGCAGCCTTGGACAGAGTCACTACGAGCAGTACTTC	CASSLGQSHYEQYF
TRBD2	once	TRBV6-5	TRBJ2-1	TGTGCCAGCAGTTCCGGGGCTAGCGGGAATCGTGAGCAGTTCTTC	CASSSGASGNREQFF
TRBD1	NA	TRBV5-1	TRBJ1-1	TGCGCCAGCAGCCTATATATTGGGGCCCAGGCGCCACGGGACAGGAAGGGCACTGAAGCTTTCTTT	CASSLYIGAQAPRDRKGTEAFF
TRBD1	NA	TRBV19	TRBJ1-2	TGTGCCAGTAGCGGACAGGGTTCTTCCTATGGCTACACCTTC	CASSGQGSSYGYTF
NA	NA	TRBV6-5	TRBJ1-3	TGTGCCTGCGGAAAGTCCGGAAACACCATATATTTT	CACGKSGNTIYF
NA	NA	TRBV5-4	TRBJ1-2	TGTGCCAGCAGCTTGGGGCTCAGGTCGATTTATGGCTACACCTTC	CASSLGLRSIYGYTF
NA	NA	TRBV29-1	TRBJ2-2	TGCAGCGCCCTGTCCGACAGCACGAACACCGGGGAGCTGTTTTTT	CSALSDSTNTGELFF
TRBD2	NA	TRBV7-3	TRBJ2-7	TGTGCCAGCAGCTTAACGGGAGGGAGCTCCTACGAGCAGTACTTC	CASSLTGGSSYEQYF
TRBD2	NA	TRBV15	TRBJ2-1	TGTGCCACCAGCAGAGATCGACTAGCGGGGGGCTCCTACAATGAGCAGTTCTTC	CATSRDRLAGGSYNEQFF
TRBD1	NA	TRBV25-1	TRBJ1-2	TGTGCCAGCACCGGACAGGGGGCTAATGGAGGCTACACCTTC	CASTGQGANGGYTF
TRBD1	once	TRBV5-1	TRBJ2-7	TGCGCCAGCAGCTTGGTTCAGGGGGCTGGAGAGCAGTACTTC	CASSLVQGAGEQYF
NA	NA	TRBV10-3	TRBJ2-2	TGTGCCATCAGTGAAGAGGCCGGGGAGCTGTTTTTT	CAISEEAGELFF
NA	NA	TRBV14	TRBJ2-7	TGTGCCAGCAGCCAAGTCAACTCCTACGAGCAGTACTTC	CASSQVNSYEQYF
NA	NA	TRBV28	TRBJ2-1	TGTGCCAGCAGTTGGTCTACGGGGTTATTATACAATGAGCAGTTCTTC	CASSWSTGLLYNEQFF
NA	NA	TRBV9	TRBJ2-1	TGTGCCAGCAGCGTAGCTGGAGGCGGTTTTCCGGGCTACAATGAGCAGTTCTTC	CASSVAGGGFPGYNEQFF
NA	few	TRBV24-1	TRBJ2-7	TGTGCCACCAGTTCGGGCTACGAGCAGTACTTC	CATSSGYEQYF
NA	NA	TRBV29-1	TRBJ1-1	TGCAGCGTTTTAAGGGTCGGGAGAGACACTGAAGCTTTCTTT	CSVLRVGRDTEAFF
TRBD2	NA	TRBV25-1	TRBJ2-7	TGTGCCAGCAGTGCTGCGGGAGGTGGATCCTACGAGCAGTACTTC	CASSAAGGGSYEQYF
TRBD2	NA	TRBV27	TRBJ2-1	TGTGCCAGCAGTTACGGGACTAGTGGGTATGAGCAGTTCTTC	CASSYGTSGYEQFF
NA	NA	TRBV4-1	TRBJ2-6	TGCGCCAGCAGCCAAGCCTTCCCAGGGTCAGGGGCCAACGTCCTGACTTTC	CASSQAFPGSGANVLTF
TRBD1	NA	TRBV27	TRBJ2-2	TGTGCCAGCAGTTTCTACAGGGGGCCAGGCACCGGGGAGCTGTTTTTT	CASSFYRGPGTGELFF
TRBD1	NA	TRBV5-1	TRBJ1-2	TGCGCCAGCAGCCCGGGGACAGCCAACTATGGCTACACCTTC	CASSPGTANYGYTF
TRBD1	NA	TRBV27	TRBJ1-5	TGTGCCAGCAGCCAGGACAGGGGGTATCAGCCCCAGCATTTT	CASSQDRGYQPQHF
TRBD1	NA	TRBV19	TRBJ1-5	TGTGCCAGTAGTACCTCCGGGACAGGGGATAATCAGCCCCAGCATTTT	CASSTSGTGDNQPQHF
NA	NA	TRBV12-3/TRBV12-4	TRBJ1-2	TGTGCCAGCAGTCTCCAGACAGTCTATGGCTACACCTTC	CASSLQTVYGYTF
NA	NA	TRBV5-1	TRBJ2-3	TGCGCCAGCAGCTTGGCGAGAGGTACGCAGTATTTT	CASSLARGTQYF
NA	NA	TRBV9	TRBJ2-1	TGTGCCAGCAGCGCCGGGACATACAATGAGCAGTTCTTC	CASSAGTYNEQFF